This T cell receptor (beta chain) was recorded in a study of identical twins. Study-level results: Twin pairs had excess sharing that was weaker in beta out-of-frame sequences.

TCRdb re-analysed the 5' RACE reads in MiXCR, keeping a single row per CDR3 protein. The repertoire holds around 670,000 distinct CDR3 sequences, with over 5% as singletons. This clonotype showed up many times. Its target is unknown. At one of its ends the junction is not consistent with the germline gene, which may arise from a read error. The CDR3 runs 15 residues. From germline, CDR1 is MNHEY and CDR2 SVGAGI. The specimen was naive T cells sorted from blood. The receptor was isolated from a man younger than 35 in good health. This rearrangement joins TRBV6-5 to TRBJ1-5; 7 bases are shared with TRBD1. As DNA, the CDR3 is TGTGCCAGCATTTACGGGACAGCCCTTAATCAGCCCCAGCATTTT. Protein product: CASIYGTALNQPQHF.